The 29 T cell receptor beta chains below all came from one sample that was sequenced in a study of T cell responses to AZD1222 COVID-19 vaccine. The table came from immunoSEQ multiplex PCR; TCRdb's copy has only in-frame clones and leaves some out. The sample has under 85,000 clones; about nine tenths are singletons. The source material was peripheral blood, sampled on day 0 of AZD1222 vaccination. Receptor source: an adult in good health.

In its sample, this clone was seen once. The rearrangement joins TRBV28 to TRBJ2-1; D is perhaps TRBD1 or TRBD2 (5 bases each). V gave up 5 bases and J gave up 0 bases, with 14 bases separating them. The CDR3 length is 16 residues. The germline CDR1 and CDR2 sequences are MDHEN and SYDVKM. CDR3 nucleotide sequence: TGTGCCAGCAGTCCGGGGACGTTCAGCTCCTACAATGAGCAGTTCTTC. As protein: CASSPGTFSSYNEQFF.

The chain employs TRBV10-3 and TRBJ2-1, with TRBD2 identical over 9 bases. The CDR3 covers 15 residues. Germline V lookup: CDR1 ENHRY, CDR2 SYGVKD. V lost 6 bases, J lost 4 bases, and 7 bases stayed unmatched. Here the CDR3 DNA reads TGTGCCATCAGATTTAGCGGGAGTCCATACAATGAGCAGTTCTTC. Its translation is CAIRFSGSPYNEQFF.

This chain's CDR3 is CASSLATSGIYEQYF. The CDR3 region has the DNA TGTGCCAGCAGCTTAGCGACTAGCGGGATTTACGAGCAGTACTTC. This rearrangement joins TRBV7-2 to TRBJ2-7; 11 bases match TRBD2. The CDR3 extends over 15 amino acids. Germline V gene data show CDR1 as SGHTA and CDR2 as FQGNSA. J gave up 4 bases and V 0 bases, and 2 bases lay outside the gene matches.

The sample holds a few counts of this clone. The chain joins TRBV19 to TRBJ1-3; D not resolved. CDR3 size: 16 residues. V was clipped by 2 bases and J by 0 bases, with 11 bases between them. Germline V lookup: CDR1 LNHDA, CDR2 SQIVND (reference sequence). This CDR3 reads CASSIRRESSGNTIYF. CDR3 in DNA: TGTGCCAGTAGTATAAGACGGGAAAGCTCTGGAAACACCATATATTTT.

The chain combines TRBV6-1 with TRBJ2-1; TRBD2 aligns across 10 bases. The germline gives CDR1 MNHNS, CDR2 SASEGT. The CDR3 runs 17 residues. The ends lost 4 bases at V and 2 bases at J; junction bases unmatched: 8. The CDR3 DNA is TGTGCCAGCAGTGTCCAACCGCTAGCGGGGGCCTACAATGAGCAGTTCTTC. Protein product: CASSVQPLAGAYNEQFF.

As DNA, the CDR3 is TGTGCCAGCAGCCTACAGGGGGCGGCTAACTATGGCTACACCTTC. Amino acid sequence: CASSLQGAANYGYTF. V usage is TRBV7-9 and J usage is TRBJ1-2; 9 bases line up with TRBD1. Germline CDR1 SEHNR, CDR2 FQNEAQ (reference sequence). V shed 5 bases, J shed 0 bases, and the junction held 4 bases outside the gene matches. This CDR3 is 15 amino acids long.

The V gene is TRBV7-6, the J gene TRBJ2-1; TRBD2 matches at 8 bases. Germline V gene data show CDR1 as SGHVS and CDR2 as FNYEAQ. The CDR3 is 15 residues long. J gave up 6 bases and V 5 bases, and 9 bases lay outside the gene matches. This CDR3 is CASSLTGTRTNEQFF. The CDR3 DNA reads as TGTGCCAGCAGCCTTACCGGGACTAGGACCAATGAGCAGTTCTTC.

CDR3 DNA sequence: TGTGCCAGCACCCCATACGGAGGAAGTTACAATTCACCCCTCCACTTT. It encodes CASTPYGGSYNSPLHF. V usage is TRBV27 and J usage is TRBJ1-6; D call uncertain. Germline assignment: CDR1 MNHEY and CDR2 SMNVEV (reference sequence). V was shortened by 7 bases and J by 7 bases, with 20 bases between the two germline ends. This CDR3 is built from 16 residues.

This chain connects TRBV30 to TRBJ2-3; tentative D call: TRBD2 (5 bases). The CDR3 contains 11 residues. Germline-derived CDR1 and CDR2 are GTSNPN and SVGIG (reference sequence). Trimming shortened V by 5 bases and J by 4 bases, and 7 bases separated the two germline ends. This CDR3 reads CAWERSDTQYF. CDR3 coding DNA: TGTGCCTGGGAGCGGTCAGATACGCAGTATTTT.

The chain employs TRBV15 and TRBJ1-1; no reliable D call. CDR3 length equals 14 residues. Looked up from germline, CDR1 is LNHNV and CDR2 is YYDKDF (reference sequence). V lost 3 bases and J lost 0, with 8 bases in between. The DNA of the CDR3 is TGTGCCACCAGCAGGTTTGGAATGAACACTGAAGCTTTCTTT. This sequence encodes CATSRFGMNTEAFF.

On this clone itself: A junction end diverges from the germline sequence, so it may reflect a read error. The rearrangement links TRBV12-3 or TRBV12-4 to TRBJ1-5; unclear D gene. The CDR3 runs to 12 residues. The CDR3 is CASSLDLMPQHF. For the CDR3, the DNA is TGTGCCAGCAGCTTAGACCTGATGCCCCAGCATTTT.

The V and J genes are TRBV27 and TRBJ2-1, with 7 bases that match TRBD2. The germline V gene encodes CDR1 MNHEY and CDR2 SMNVEV (reference sequence). The CDR3 totals 17 residues. V lost 6 bases, J lost 5 bases, and 16 bases stayed unmatched. The DNA for the CDR3 is TGTGCCAGCAGCACCTATGCGGGGGTATCACTCCACAATGAGCAGTTCTTC. Encoded protein: CASSTYAGVSLHNEQFF.

This clone has more than one count but fewer than ten. This chain links TRBV9 with TRBJ2-3, with D maybe TRBD2 (5 bases). Trimming stripped 5 bases from V and 0 bases from J, with 16 bases between. There are 16 residues in the CDR3. Germline V gives CDR1 SGDLS, CDR2 YYNGEE. This CDR3 is CASSWRTGTSTDTQYF. CDR3 nucleotide sequence: TGTGCCAGCAGTTGGAGGACGGGAACTAGCACAGATACGCAGTATTTT.

The chain joins TRBV28 to TRBJ1-5; 11 bases are shared with TRBD1. CDR1 and CDR2 from the germline V gene are MDHEN and SYDVKM. Trimming cost V 3 bases and J 6 bases; bases outside gene matches: 1. The CDR3 runs to 14 residues. CDR3 amino acids: CASSLGQGGQPQHF. For the CDR3, the DNA is TGTGCCAGCAGTTTGGGACAGGGGGGTCAGCCCCAGCATTTT.

This rearrangement joins TRBV6-5 to TRBJ1-2; 12 bases agree with TRBD1. Germline lookup yields CDR1 MNHEY and CDR2 SVGAGI. V dropped 7 bases and J dropped 6; count of bases not matched to a gene: 6. The CDR3 extends over 14 amino acids. In nucleotides, the CDR3 is TGTGCCAGCAACCCGGGACAGGGGGCGAATGGCTACACCTTC. Its protein product is CASNPGQGANGYTF.

This clone was observed a single time. The V gene is TRBV27, the J gene TRBJ2-7; 7 bases agree with TRBD1. Germline CDR1 and CDR2: MNHEY and SMNVEV (reference sequence). The junction had 8 bases not matched to a gene; V was cut back by 2 bases and J by 1 base. The CDR3 runs to 16 residues. This CDR3 reads CASSLGSGGISYEQYF. As DNA, the CDR3 is TGTGCCAGCAGTTTAGGTTCAGGGGGAATATCCTACGAGCAGTACTTC.

The chain has TRBV3-1 (or the pseudogene TRBV3-2) and TRBJ1-6, with 7 bases that match TRBD1. The J segment lost 7 bases and the V segment lost 4 bases, leaving 10 bases of the junction unmatched. CDR1 and CDR2 from the germline V gene are LGHDT and YNNKEL (reference sequence). CDR3 length: 16 amino acids. The chain's CDR3 is CASSPVLDRENSPLHF. The CDR3 bases are TGTGCCAGCAGCCCAGTACTCGACAGGGAGAATTCACCCCTCCACTTT.

The chain carries TRBV10-3 and TRBJ2-3; no clear D gene. Trimming stripped 3 bases from V and 8 bases from J, with 6 bases between. The CDR3 runs to 11 residues. The germline CDR1 and CDR2 sequences are ENHRY and SYGVKD. DNA of the CDR3: TGTGCCATCAGTGATCAGAGTACGCAGTATTTT. Residues: CAISDQSTQYF.

The chain has TRBV9 and TRBJ2-3; D ambiguous. Trimming shortened V by 0 bases and J by 2 bases, and 13 bases separated the two germline ends. This CDR3 region has 16 residues. The germline gives CDR1 SGDLS, CDR2 YYNGEE. The CDR3 DNA sequence: TGTGCCAGCAGCGTAGGTAGCTCCTCGTACACAGATACGCAGTATTTT. It yields the protein CASSVGSSSYTDTQYF.

This chain links TRBV2 with TRBJ1-1; the D is unclear. Between the trimmed V and J ends, which lost 6 bases and 1 base, there was a span of 9 bases. Germline CDR1 reads SNHLY; CDR2 reads FYNNEI. This CDR3 contains 13 residues. The DNA of the CDR3 is TGTGCCAGCAGAGAGTGGTCGAACACTGAAGCTTTCTTT. Protein sequence: CASREWSNTEAFF.

V is TRBV2 and J is TRBJ2-2, with 8 bases matching TRBD2. J was trimmed by 5 bases and V by 3 bases; bases with no gene match: 5. Germline V gene sequence: CDR1 SNHLY, CDR2 FYNNEI. The length of the CDR3 is 15 residues. CDR3 loop: CASSDVGGGTGELFF. DNA of the CDR3: TGTGCCAGCAGTGACGTCGGCGGGGGGACCGGGGAGCTGTTTTTT.

This clone was seen just once. This rearrangement joins TRBV7-3 to TRBJ1-2; perhaps TRBD1 as D (6 bases). Germline CDR1 reads SGHTA; CDR2 reads FQGTGA. This CDR3 contains 14 residues. V lost 5 bases and J lost 7, with 17 bases in between. The CDR3 coding sequence is TGTGCCAGCAGCCAGAAGGGGGGGCGGAGTGGCTACACCTTC. Translation gives CASSQKGGRSGYTF.

This clone was seen a few times. V is TRBV9 and J is TRBJ2-7; D may be TRBD2 (6 bases). Germline V gives CDR1 SGDLS, CDR2 YYNGEE. The CDR3 consists of 14 residues. V shed 0 bases and J shed 3 bases, with 10 bases lying between them. The CDR3 loop is CASSVGPGDYEQYF. Written as DNA, the CDR3 is TGTGCCAGCAGCGTAGGCCCGGGGGACTACGAGCAGTACTTC.

Only one count was recorded for this clone. The V and J genes are TRBV9 and TRBJ2-7; 13 nucleotides line up with TRBD2. With 3 bases clipped from V and 4 bases from J, the junction kept 1 base outside the gene matches. The CDR3 extends over 14 amino acids. Germline CDR1 reads SGDLS; CDR2 reads YYNGEE. The CDR3 reads CASSGGLAGYEQYF. The CDR3 bases are TGTGCCAGCAGCGGGGGACTAGCGGGGTACGAGCAGTACTTC.

The gene calls are TRBV19 and TRBJ1-1, with D perhaps matching TRBD1 (6 bases). The CDR3 has 13 amino acids. CDR1 is LNHDA, CDR2 SQIVND, per germline (reference sequence). The V and J ends lost 4 bases and 1 base respectively, with 7 bases between them. CDR3 sequence reads: CASSRGQNTEAFF. For the CDR3, the DNA is TGTGCCAGTAGTAGGGGACAGAACACTGAAGCTTTCTTT.

The chain is built from TRBV10-3 and TRBJ2-7; tentatively, D is TRBD1 or TRBD2 (5 bases each). This CDR3 comprises 13 residues. Germline values: CDR1 ENHRY, CDR2 SYGVKD. V lost 6 bases and J 5 bases, leaving 14 bases between the germline ends. This CDR3 is CAISIRVSDEQYF. The CDR3 DNA reads as TGTGCCATCAGCATCAGGGTTAGCGACGAGCAGTACTTC.

This clone is a singleton in its sample. The chain carries TRBV28 and TRBJ1-2; TRBD1 agrees at 8 bases. Germline V lookup: CDR1 MDHEN, CDR2 SYDVKM. There are 12 residues in the CDR3. V lost 8 bases, J lost 5 bases, and 4 bases stayed unmatched. The DNA of the CDR3 is TGTGCCAGCCTACAGGGGGGGTATGGCTACACCTTC. It encodes CASLQGGYGYTF.

This chain connects TRBV5-1 to TRBJ1-3; 7 bases agree with TRBD1. Per the germline V gene, CDR1 is SGHRS and CDR2 is YFSETQ. The CDR3 loop spans 16 amino acids. V was pared by 2 bases and J by 0 bases, with 5 bases of the junction left unmatched. The CDR3 nucleotides read TGCGCCAGCAGCTTCGACAGGGCAAACTCTGGAAACACCATATATTTT. Protein: CASSFDRANSGNTIYF.

The chain employs TRBV7-3 and TRBJ1-2, with 9 bases aligning to TRBD1. V was pared by 0 bases and J by 6 bases, with 5 bases of the junction left unmatched. Germline V lookup: CDR1 SGHTA, CDR2 FQGTGA. This CDR3 region has 15 residues. The CDR3 bases are TGTGCCAGCAGCTTAACGGACGACAGGGGGGATGGCTACACCTTC. Residues: CASSLTDDRGDGYTF.